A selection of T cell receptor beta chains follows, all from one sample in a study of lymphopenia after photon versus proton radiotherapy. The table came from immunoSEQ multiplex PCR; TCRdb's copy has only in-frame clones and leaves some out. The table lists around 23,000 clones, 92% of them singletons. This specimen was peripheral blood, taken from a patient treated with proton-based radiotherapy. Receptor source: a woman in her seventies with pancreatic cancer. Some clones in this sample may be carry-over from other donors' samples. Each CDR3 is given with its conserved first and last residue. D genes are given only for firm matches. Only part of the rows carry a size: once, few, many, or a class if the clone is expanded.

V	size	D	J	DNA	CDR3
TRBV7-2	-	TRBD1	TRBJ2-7	TGTGCCAGCAGCTTAGCGCCCCAGGGGGCCTACGAGCAGTACTTC	CASSLAPQGAYEQYF
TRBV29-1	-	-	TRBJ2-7	TGCAGCGTTGAGGAAGCGGCAAGCTCCTACGAGCAGTACTTC	CSVEEAASSYEQYF
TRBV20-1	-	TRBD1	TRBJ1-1	TGCAGTGCTGATGACAGGGGGGCTTTCTTT	CSADDRGAFF
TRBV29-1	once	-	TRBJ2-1	TGCAGCGTTGACGCAGGGGCCTACAATGAGCAGTTCTTC	CSVDAGAYNEQFF
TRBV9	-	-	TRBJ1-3	TGTGCCAGCAGCGTAGATGGGATCTCTGGAAACACCATATATTTT	CASSVDGISGNTIYF
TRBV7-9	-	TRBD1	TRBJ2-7	TGTGCCAGCAGCCAAGGGACAGGGAGCTCCTACGAGCAGTACTTC	CASSQGTGSSYEQYF
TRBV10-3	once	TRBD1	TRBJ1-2	TGTGCCATCAGTGGGAGTACAGGGGACTATGGCTACACCTTC	CAISGSTGDYGYTF
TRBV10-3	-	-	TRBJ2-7	TGTGCCATCAGTTCTGACAGCTCCTACGAGCAGTACTTC	CAISSDSSYEQYF
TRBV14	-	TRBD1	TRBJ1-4	TGTGCCAGCTCAGACAGGGTCGTTGAAAAACTGTTTTTT	CASSDRVVEKLFF
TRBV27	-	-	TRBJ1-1	TGTGCCAGCAGTCCTGGGACGAGAACTGAAGCTTTCTTT	CASSPGTRTEAFF
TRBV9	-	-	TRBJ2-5	TGTGCCAGCAGCACCGGTCTCACAGAGACCCAGTACTTC	CASSTGLTETQYF
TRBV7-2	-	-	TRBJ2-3	TGTGCCAGCAGCCAAAATAGCGGACCGGGCACAGATACGCAGTATTTT	CASSQNSGPGTDTQYF
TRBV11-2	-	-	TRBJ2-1	TGTGCCAGCAGCTTTGGGCTTAGGAGCTCCTACAATGAGCAGTTCTTC	CASSFGLRSSYNEQFF
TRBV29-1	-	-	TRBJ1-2	TGCAGCGTTGAAACGGTTAGGCGTTCTCTAGGGGGCTACACCTTC	CSVETVRRSLGGYTF
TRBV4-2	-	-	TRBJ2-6	TGTGCCAGCAGCCAAAGGGACATCTCTGGGGCCAACGTCCTGACTTTC	CASSQRDISGANVLTF
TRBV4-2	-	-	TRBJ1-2	TGTGCCAGCAGCCAAGTACCGGGCCGCAGTACGATAACCCACTATGGCTACACCTTC	CASSQVPGRSTITHYGYTF
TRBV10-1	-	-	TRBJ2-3	TGCGCCAGCAGTGAGTCTAAGAGGGAGGTGGCCACAGATACGCAGTATTTT	CASSESKREVATDTQYF
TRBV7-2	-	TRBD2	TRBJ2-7	TGTGCCAGCAGCGTTAGCGGGATCGGGTACGAGCAGTACTTC	CASSVSGIGYEQYF
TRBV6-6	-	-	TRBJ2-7	TGTGCCAGCAGTAAGACCTACCCACAGACCTACGAGCAGTACTTC	CASSKTYPQTYEQYF
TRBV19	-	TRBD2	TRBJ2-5	TGTGCCAGTAGTTTGGGGGCGGGAGGCCAAGAGACCCAGTACTTC	CASSLGAGGQETQYF
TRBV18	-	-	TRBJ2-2	TGTGCCAGCCAGCCATCGGATCCCGCACCCGGGGAGCTGTTTTTT	CASQPSDPAPGELFF
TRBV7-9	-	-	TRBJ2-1	TGTGCCAGCAGCTTAGTACCGACTAGGTTAGATGAGCAGTTCTTC	CASSLVPTRLDEQFF
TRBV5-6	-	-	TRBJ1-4	TGTGCCAGCAGCTATTTAACGGACAGTGCAACTAATGAAAAACTGTTTTTT	CASSYLTDSATNEKLFF
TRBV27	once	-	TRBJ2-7	TGTGCCAGCAGCCCGATTGACCCCTACTCCTACGAGCAGTACTTC	CASSPIDPYSYEQYF
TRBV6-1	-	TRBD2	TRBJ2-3	TGTGCCAGCAGTGAAGTTCCGGGACTAGCGGGAGAGGGGTTAACAGATACGCAGTATTTT	CASSEVPGLAGEGLTDTQYF
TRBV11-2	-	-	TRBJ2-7	TGTGCCAGCAGCGAGAAACAGGGTTCTCCCTACGAGCAGTACTTC	CASSEKQGSPYEQYF
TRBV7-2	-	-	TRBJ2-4	TGTGCCAGCAGCTTAGAGGTTGACATTCAGTACTTC	CASSLEVDIQYF
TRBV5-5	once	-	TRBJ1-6	TGTGCCAGCAGCTTTGAACCCGGGACCATCTCACCCCTCCACTTT	CASSFEPGTISPLHF
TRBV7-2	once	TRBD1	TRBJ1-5	TGTGCCAGCAGCTTAGACGGGACAGGGGGGAGTCAGCCCCAGCATTTT	CASSLDGTGGSQPQHF
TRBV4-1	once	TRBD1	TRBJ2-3	TGCGCCAGCAGCCAAGGGCAGGGGGAGAGAGATACGCAGTATTTT	CASSQGQGERDTQYF
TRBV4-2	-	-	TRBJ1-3	TGTGCCAGCAGCCACGGCGAGGCCTCTGGAAACACCATATATTTT	CASSHGEASGNTIYF
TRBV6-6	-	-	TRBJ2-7	TGTGCCAGCAGTAACCCCTCCTACGAGCAGTACTTC	CASSNPSYEQYF
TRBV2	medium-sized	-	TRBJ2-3	TGTGCCGCGGGACTTAAGGGGTGGAACACAGATACGCAGTATTTT	CAAGLKGWNTDTQYF
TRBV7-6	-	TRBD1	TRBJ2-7	TGTGCCAGCAGCTTAGGACAGGGGGACGAGCAGTACTTC	CASSLGQGDEQYF
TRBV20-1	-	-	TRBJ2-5	TGCAGTGCTAGAGATCTGGCAACCCAGTACTTC	CSARDLATQYF
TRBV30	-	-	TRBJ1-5	TGTGCCTGGAAGTCAGGGAATAGCAATCAGCCCCAGCATTTT	CAWKSGNSNQPQHF
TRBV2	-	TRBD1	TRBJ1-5	TGTGCCAGCAGTGAAGGCCAGGGGGTTCCGCATTTT	CASSEGQGVPHF
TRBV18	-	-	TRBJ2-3	TGTGCCAGCTCACCACCAGCAGGGACGCAGTATTTT	CASSPPAGTQYF
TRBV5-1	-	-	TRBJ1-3	TGCGCCAGCAGCTTGGCCCTGGGGGGCAACACCATATATTTT	CASSLALGGNTIYF
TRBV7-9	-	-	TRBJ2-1	TGTGCCAGCAGCTTAGGGGCGGGCTACGACAATGAGCAGTTCTTC	CASSLGAGYDNEQFF
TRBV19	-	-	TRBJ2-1	TGTGCCAGTAGTATTGTCCCGACTAGATTCAATGAGCAGTTCTTC	CASSIVPTRFNEQFF
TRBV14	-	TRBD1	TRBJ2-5	TGTGCCAGCAGCCAGGACTTGACAGGGCTCGCAGAGACCCAGTACTTC	CASSQDLTGLAETQYF
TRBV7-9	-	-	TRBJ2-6	TGTGCCAGCAGCTTAGCGGGCTCTGGGGCCAACGTCCTGACTTTC	CASSLAGSGANVLTF
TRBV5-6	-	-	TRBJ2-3	TGTGCCAGCAGCTTCCCCACGGTTAGCCCAGATACGCAGTATTTT	CASSFPTVSPDTQYF
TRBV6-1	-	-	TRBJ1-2	TGTGCCAGCAGAGGGTCTCGCCAGGCCACCTATGGCTACACCTTC	CASRGSRQATYGYTF
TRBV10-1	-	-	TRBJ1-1	TGCGCCAGCAGTGAGTCGGGGGCTACGACTGAAGCTTTCTTT	CASSESGATTEAFF
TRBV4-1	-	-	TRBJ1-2	TGCGCCAGCAGCCAAGAGCGGCGATTGACATATGGCTACACCTTC	CASSQERRLTYGYTF
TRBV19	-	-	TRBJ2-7	TGTGCCAGTAGTCCCGGCAGTTCCGCCTACGAGCAGTACTTC	CASSPGSSAYEQYF
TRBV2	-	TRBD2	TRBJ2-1	TGTGCCAGCAAGGCGGGAGGGCCGTGGGTGTTCTTC	CASKAGGPWVFF
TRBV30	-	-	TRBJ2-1	TGTGCCTGGAGTGTACGGGGGACATTAAATCTAGAGCAGTTCTTC	CAWSVRGTLNLEQFF
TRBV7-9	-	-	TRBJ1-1	TGTGCCAGCAGCTCTGGACAGCCTTACACTGAAGCTTTCTTT	CASSSGQPYTEAFF
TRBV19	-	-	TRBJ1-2	TGTGCCAGTAGCCGACAGGAAGCTAACTATGGCTACACCTTC	CASSRQEANYGYTF
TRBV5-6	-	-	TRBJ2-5	TGTGCCAGCACCATATCGGGGACCCAGTACTTC	CASTISGTQYF
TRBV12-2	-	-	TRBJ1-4	TGTGCAATCTTGAGTGGACAGGGGGATGAAAAACTGTTTTTT	CAILSGQGDEKLFF
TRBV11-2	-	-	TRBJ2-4	TGTGCCAGCAGCCCTCTTAGTTCTTCAAACATTCAGTACTTC	CASSPLSSSNIQYF
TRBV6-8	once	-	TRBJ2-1	TGTGCCAGCAGTTACTCGCCCGGATACAATGAGCAGTTCTTC	CASSYSPGYNEQFF
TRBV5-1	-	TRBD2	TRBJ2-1	TGCGCCAGCAGCACGGGACTAGCGTTCACCTACAATGAGCAGTTCTTC	CASSTGLAFTYNEQFF
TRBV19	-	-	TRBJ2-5	TGTGCCAGTAGTAAGCAGGGGAGGGAGACCCAGTACTTC	CASSKQGRETQYF
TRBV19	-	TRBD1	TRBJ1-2	TGTGCCAGTACCCCTACAGGGGGCAACTATGGCTACACCTTC	CASTPTGGNYGYTF